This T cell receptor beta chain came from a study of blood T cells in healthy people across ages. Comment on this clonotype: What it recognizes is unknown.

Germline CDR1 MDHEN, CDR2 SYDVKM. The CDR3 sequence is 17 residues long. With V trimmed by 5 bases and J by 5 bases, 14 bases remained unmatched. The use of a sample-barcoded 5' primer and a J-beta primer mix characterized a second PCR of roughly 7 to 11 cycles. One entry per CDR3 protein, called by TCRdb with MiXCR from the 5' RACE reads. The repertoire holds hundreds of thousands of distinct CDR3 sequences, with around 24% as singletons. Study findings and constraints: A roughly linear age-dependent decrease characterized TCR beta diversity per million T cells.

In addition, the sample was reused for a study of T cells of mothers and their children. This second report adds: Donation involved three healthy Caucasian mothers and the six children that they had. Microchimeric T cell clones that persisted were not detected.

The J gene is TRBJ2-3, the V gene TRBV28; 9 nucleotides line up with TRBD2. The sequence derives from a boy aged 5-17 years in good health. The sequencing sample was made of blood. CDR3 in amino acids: CASSPPWGGRALDTQYF. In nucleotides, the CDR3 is TGTGCCAGCAGTCCCCCTTGGGGCGGGAGGGCCTTAGATACGCAGTATTTT.